This entry features one TCR beta chain sequence. This clonotype was counted at least ten times. No antigen is known for it. No much larger clone is present one base from it, and per-base qualities are unavailable. The CDR3, cysteine through phenylalanine, is 15 amino acids long. Here the CDR3 DNA is all that survives: 45 bases in frame from base 1. The germline V gene sets CDR1 to LGHNA and CDR2 to YNFKEQ. Library creation used 5' RACE. The reads were generated on an Illumina HiSeq 2500. The second PCR ran for about 6 to 12 cycles and used a J-beta primer mix along with a sample-barcoded 5' primer. Each TCR beta cDNA molecule received a unique molecular identifier from a template-switch 5' adaptor carrying 12 random nucleotides. Each sample yielded at least 3 million CDR3-containing paired-end reads. First-strand cDNA synthesis was performed from all RNA using the Mint cDNA synthesis kit, with priming by a TRBC-specific oligonucleotide. Following uracil-DNA glycosylase treatment, all cDNA underwent a first 18-cycle PCR with the universal primers M1SS and BC2_uni_R. Turning to the authors' computational methods: For normalization, 1 million high-quality reads, each with a distinct molecular identifier, were randomly selected from each sample. Reads with shared molecular identifiers were discarded instead of being binned into consensus sequences. MiTCR, set to a Q25 quality threshold and the strictest error-elimination algorithm, was used for CDR3 identification, clonotype clustering and error correction. A nonparametric unseen species model with Euler transformation was used to estimate a lower bound on total TCR beta diversity. The public sequencing data were trimmed at Q25 with fastp and processed into clonotypes with MiXCR by TCRdb, which kept only in-frame beta chains. Every distinct CDR3 protein forms one entry, paired with its most common genes and DNA. The V and J calls follow TCRdb's processing rather than the paper's. This sample gives about 970,000 distinct CDR3 sequences in total; approximately 50% of them show up just once. The ten most abundant clones make up about a fifth of the sample.

The source of the sample is a study of blood T cells in healthy people across ages (dated by TCRdb to the mid-2010s). With respect to the entire study: In model experiments, roughly one uniquely barcoded TCR beta cDNA molecule per two T cells was captured by template switching. Age-related changes in TCR beta repertoire diversity were measured in the study by deep sequencing normalized with unique cDNA molecular identifiers. The donors were split into four age groups: young (average 16 years), middle-aged (39), aged (roughly 65) and long-lived (roughly 77). Two additional independent replicas of 1 million unique cDNA reads from the same blood draw were analyzed for two donors (one aged 18 to 30 and one aged 80 or older). To avoid experimental bias, donors of different ages were randomly spread across the sequencing lanes.

The 40 or so donors, aged 6 to 90 years, were systemically healthy Caucasian individuals from Russia. Roughly 10 milliliters of peripheral blood were drawn from each donor into EDTA-treated Vacutainer tubes. Ficoll-Paque density-gradient centrifugation was used to isolate PBMCs, with at least 6.5 million per sample. Total RNA, at least 5 micrograms per sample, was extracted from PBMCs with Trizol reagent. The percentages of naive CD45RAhigh/CD27high T cells were determined by flow cytometry on a PBMC aliquot from every donor. Broad study findings and their caveats: Compared with the aged group, more naive CD4+ T cells, fewer expanded clones and increased TCR diversity were shown by the long-lived group, suggesting age selection. Because profiling used bulk unsorted PBMCs, naive and antigen-experienced compartments could not be compared conclusively. Estimates of total diversity from one million sequenced T cells were regarded as lower bounds and underestimates. Donor CMV infection status was unknown, potentially confounding age-related changes in expanded clonotypes. Observed TCR beta diversity per million T cells fell roughly linearly with age, and a significant reduction was already apparent by age around 40. Observed TCR beta diversity correlated strongly with the percentage of naive T cells measured by flow cytometry.

The TCR comes from a woman aged 55 to 70 in good health. The chain joins TRBV4-2 to TRBJ2-1, with no confidently assigned D gene. The tail of the sequence fits TRBJ2-7 better, so the J call may be wrong. Sequenced material: blood. CDR3 region: CASSQERASYNEQYF. The DNA sequence follows: TGTGCCAGCAGCCAAGAACGGGCCTCCTACAATGAGCAGTACTTC.